This TCR beta chain stems from a study of blood T cell repertoires in COVID-19. Looking at the study overall: Samples came from the United States, Italy and Spain, spanning acute and convalescent COVID-19. From T cells, B-cell-depleted T cells, or PBMCs came the material, which was cDNA or gDNA.

CDR1 is MNHEY and CDR2 is SVGEGT in the germline V gene. This CDR3 spans 19 amino acids. Trimming cost V 6 bases and J 3 bases; bases outside gene matches: 17. Produced via immunoSEQ multiplex PCR; TCRdb's table is partial and in-frame only. The sample holds about 180,000 clones; about four fifths are singletons and the top ten take about 8.4%. The sequenced sample was peripheral blood. The clonotype originates from a woman in her 70s with acute or convalescent COVID-19. The chain carries TRBV6-2 or TRBV6-3 and TRBJ2-7; 13 nucleotides align to TRBD2. CDR3 bases: TGTGCCAGCAGCCAACCCGGGGCCAAACTAGCGGGAGGGTTCTACGAGCAGTACTTC. It yields the protein CASSQPGAKLAGGFYEQYF.